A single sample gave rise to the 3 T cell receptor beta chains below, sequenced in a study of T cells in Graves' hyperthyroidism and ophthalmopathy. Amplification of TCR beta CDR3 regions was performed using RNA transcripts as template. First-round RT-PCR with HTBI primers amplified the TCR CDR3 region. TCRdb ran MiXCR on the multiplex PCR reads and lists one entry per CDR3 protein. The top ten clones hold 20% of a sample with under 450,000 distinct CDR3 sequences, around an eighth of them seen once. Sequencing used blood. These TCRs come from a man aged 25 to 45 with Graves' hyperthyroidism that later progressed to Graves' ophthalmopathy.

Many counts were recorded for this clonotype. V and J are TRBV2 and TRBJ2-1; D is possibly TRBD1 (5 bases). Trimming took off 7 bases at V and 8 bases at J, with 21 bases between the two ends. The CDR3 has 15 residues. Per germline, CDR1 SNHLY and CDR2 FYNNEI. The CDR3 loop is CASNRDRSGSDEQFF. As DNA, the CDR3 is TGTGCCAGCAACAGAGATAGGTCAGGGTCGGATGAGCAGTTCTTC.

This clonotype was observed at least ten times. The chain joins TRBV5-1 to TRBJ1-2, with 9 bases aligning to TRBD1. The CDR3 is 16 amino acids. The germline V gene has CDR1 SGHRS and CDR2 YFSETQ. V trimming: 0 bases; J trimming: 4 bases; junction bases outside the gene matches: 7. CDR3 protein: CASSLAPGQGFYGYTF. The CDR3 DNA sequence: TGCGCCAGCAGCTTGGCCCCGGGACAGGGCTTCTATGGCTACACCTTC. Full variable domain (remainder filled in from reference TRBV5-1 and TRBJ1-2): KAGVTQTPRYLIKTRGQQVTLSCSPISGHRSVSWYQQTPGQGLQFLFEYFSETQRNKGNFPGRFSGRQFSNSRSEMNVSTLELGDSALYLCASSLAPGQGFYGYTFGSGTRLTVV.

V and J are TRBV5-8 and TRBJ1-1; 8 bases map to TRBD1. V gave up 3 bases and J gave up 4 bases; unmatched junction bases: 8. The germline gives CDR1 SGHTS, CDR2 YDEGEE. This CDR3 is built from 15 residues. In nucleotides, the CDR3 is TGTGCCAGCAGCTCCTGGACAGGGAAGACCACTGAAGCTTTCTTT. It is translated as CASSSWTGKTTEAFF. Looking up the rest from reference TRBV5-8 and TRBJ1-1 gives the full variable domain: EAGVTQSPTHLIKTRGQQATLRCSPISGHTSVYWYQQALGLGLQFLLWYDEGEERNRGNFPPRFSGRQFPNYSSELNVNALELEDSALYLCASSSWTGKTTEAFFGQGTRLTVV.